Included here is one T cell receptor beta chain sequence, with context. MiXCR was run by TCRdb on the PCR reads, yielding one entry per CDR3 protein. Of over 100,000 distinct CDR3 sequences detected, more than 45% appear once; the ten largest clones hold 9.5% to 15%. The sample comes from a study of CDR3 diversity in severe acne. Sequenced sample: blood. This receptor was obtained from a male donor with acne.

The CDR3 DNA sequence: TGCAGCGTTGATCTGGCCAGGGCCCACGAGCAGTACTTC. This sequence encodes CSVDLARAHEQYF. The V and J genes are TRBV29-1 and TRBJ2-7, with D perhaps matching TRBD1 (5 bases). CDR3 length: 13 amino acids. The germline V and J ends were trimmed by 3 bases and 5 bases, with 14 bases remaining between them. The V gene's germline CDR1 is SQVTM and CDR2 ANQGSEA.